This T cell receptor beta chain emerged from a study of shared clonotypes between healthy human individuals. Overall study findings and caveats: Tissues were not sampled, only blood, and their repertoires likely differ. With a handful of donors compared, around 4.7% of naive CD4 clonotypes were shared.

V lost 8 bases, J lost 2 bases, and 17 bases lay in between. The CDR3 spans 15 residues. Germline CDR1 reads SGHVS; CDR2 reads FNYEAQ. Naive CD8 cells lacked CD45RO, underwent positive selection for CCR7 and left out terminally differentiated effector memory CD45RA+ cells. Sequencing was performed with immunoSEQ multiplex PCR; in TCRdb, only in-frame clones are kept and a portion is missing. Here the sample spans some 2,100,000 clones, more than 85% being singletons. About this clone itself: Its antigen is currently unknown.

The TCR was taken from a young man in good health. Some clones in this sample may be carry-over from other donors' samples. This rearrangement joins TRBV7-6 to TRBJ2-3; possible D gene TRBD2, 5 bases. Sequencing input: naive CD8+ T cells from PBMCs. The CDR3 bases are TGTGCCAGCCGCGAGGACGGGGAATTCACAGATACGCAGTATTTT. It yields the protein CASREDGEFTDTQYF.